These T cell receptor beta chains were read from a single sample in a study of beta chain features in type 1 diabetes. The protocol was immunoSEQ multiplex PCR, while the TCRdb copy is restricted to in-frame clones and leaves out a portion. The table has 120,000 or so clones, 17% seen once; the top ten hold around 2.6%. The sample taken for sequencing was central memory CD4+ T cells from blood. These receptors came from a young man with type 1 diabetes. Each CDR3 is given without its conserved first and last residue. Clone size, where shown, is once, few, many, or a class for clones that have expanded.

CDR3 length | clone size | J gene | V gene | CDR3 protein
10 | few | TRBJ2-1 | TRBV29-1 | SVEKGANEQF
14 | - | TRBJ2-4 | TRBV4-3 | ASSQDPRLEGNIQY
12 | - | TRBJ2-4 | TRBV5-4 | ASSLKTSSHIQY
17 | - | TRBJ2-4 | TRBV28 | ASSFNQVRTALAKNIQY
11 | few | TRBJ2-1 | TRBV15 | ATSRTDYNEQF
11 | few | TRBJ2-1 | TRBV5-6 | ASSPTGGSEQF
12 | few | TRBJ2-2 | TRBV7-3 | ASSLKGGAGELF
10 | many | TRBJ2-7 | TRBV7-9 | ASSLAGGEQY
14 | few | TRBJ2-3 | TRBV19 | ASSPATSGGTDTQY
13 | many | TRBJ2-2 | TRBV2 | ASRYRDRTTGELF
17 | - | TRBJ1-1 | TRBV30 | AWSASAYGDAKLATEAF
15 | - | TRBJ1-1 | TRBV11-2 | ASSLDNEAAGNTEAF
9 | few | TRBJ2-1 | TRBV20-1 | SARDIAREF
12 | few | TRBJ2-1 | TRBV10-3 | AIATSGSYNEQF
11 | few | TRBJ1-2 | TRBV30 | AWEGQGRYGYT
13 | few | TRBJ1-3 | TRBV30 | AWSVSKYSGNTIY
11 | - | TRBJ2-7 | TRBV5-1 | ASSPWGGYEQY
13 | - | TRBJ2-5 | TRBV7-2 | ASSLGDYLQETQY
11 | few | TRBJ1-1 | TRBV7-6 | ASSSDSNTEAF
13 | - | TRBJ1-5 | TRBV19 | ASSISLRGNQPQH
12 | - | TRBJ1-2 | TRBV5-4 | ASSLAGASRGYT
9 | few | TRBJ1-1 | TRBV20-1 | SAPSPGEAF
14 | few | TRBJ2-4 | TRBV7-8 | ASSLGVGVPQNIQY
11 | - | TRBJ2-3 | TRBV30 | ASFRVSADTQY
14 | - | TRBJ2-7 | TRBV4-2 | ASSEAREASSYEQY
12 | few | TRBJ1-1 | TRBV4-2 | ASSQDSRGTEAF
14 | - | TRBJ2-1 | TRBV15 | ATRVSGGPIYNEQF
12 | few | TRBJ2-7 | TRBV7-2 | ASSPGYLSYEQY
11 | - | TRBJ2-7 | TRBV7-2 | ASSTRDGYEQY
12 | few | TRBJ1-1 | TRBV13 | ASGVRTRNTEAF
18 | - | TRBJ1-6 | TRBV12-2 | ASRFVGDRKFRLSNSPLH
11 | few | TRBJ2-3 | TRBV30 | AWSATGTDTQY
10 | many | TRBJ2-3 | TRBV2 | TAGRGTDTQY